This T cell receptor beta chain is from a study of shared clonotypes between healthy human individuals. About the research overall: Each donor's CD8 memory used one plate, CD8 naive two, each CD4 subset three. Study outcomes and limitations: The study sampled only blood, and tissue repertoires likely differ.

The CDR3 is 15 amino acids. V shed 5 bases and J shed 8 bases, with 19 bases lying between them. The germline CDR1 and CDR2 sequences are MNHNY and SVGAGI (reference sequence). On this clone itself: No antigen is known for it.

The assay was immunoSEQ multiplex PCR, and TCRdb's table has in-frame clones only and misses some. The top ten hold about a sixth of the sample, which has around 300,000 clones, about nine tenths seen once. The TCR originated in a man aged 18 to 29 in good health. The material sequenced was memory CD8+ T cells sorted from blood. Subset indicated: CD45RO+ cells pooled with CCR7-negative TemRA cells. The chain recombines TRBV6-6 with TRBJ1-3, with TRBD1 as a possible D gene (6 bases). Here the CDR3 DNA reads TGTGCCAGCAGTAGCCACAGGGAGTACGGTGACACCATATATTTT. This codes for CASSSHREYGDTIYF.